Below, one TCR beta chain is given with its context. Antigen: not known. Using immunoSEQ multiplex PCR, the repertoire was profiled, and TCRdb retains in-frame clones only, with some absent. In the table there are around 30,000 clones, around 78% of which are singletons. The sample originates from a study of T cells in narcolepsy. Study information: Healthy controls were enrolled alongside patients with narcolepsy type 1 or type 2. The study's findings and limits: Blood of same and different patients, but not healthy controls, reportedly held recurring autoreactive clonotypes. HCRT-specific and TRIB2-specific autoreactive clonotypes appeared among same-patient CSF and blood CD4+ clonotypes.

The CDR3 covers 19 residues. With 2 bases clipped from V and 0 bases from J, the junction kept 12 bases outside the gene matches. Germline lookup yields CDR1 KGHSH and CDR2 LQKENI. The clonotype was recovered from a human donor with narcolepsy. Sample: CD45RA- memory CD4+ T cells from PBMCs. The chain has TRBV18 and TRBJ1-5, with 8 bases fitting TRBD1. In DNA form, the CDR3 reads TGTGCCAGCTCACCAACGGACAGGGCGGGGAGGTATAGCAATCAGCCCCAGCATTTT. Translated, it gives CASSPTDRAGRYSNQPQHF.